Sequencing of this T cell receptor (beta chain) was carried out in a study of blood T cell repertoires in COVID-19. The CDR3 is 14 amino acids. V shed 2 bases and J shed 3 bases, with 8 bases lying between them. Germline CDR1 reads LGHNA; CDR2 reads YSLEER. The data were produced by immunoSEQ multiplex PCR, yet TCRdb's version contains in-frame clones alone and is incomplete. The top ten clones hold 2.5% to 3.5% of a sample with over 200,000 clones, about 90% of them seen once. This sequence originates from a woman aged 25-40 years who had recovered from COVID-19. V gene TRBV4-3 combines with J gene TRBJ1-5; a possible D gene is TRBD1 (6 bases). Sequencing was carried out using peripheral blood. CDR3 bases: TGCGCCAGCAGCCAAACAGGGTCCAATCAGCCCCAGCATTTT. Protein product: CASSQTGSNQPQHF.